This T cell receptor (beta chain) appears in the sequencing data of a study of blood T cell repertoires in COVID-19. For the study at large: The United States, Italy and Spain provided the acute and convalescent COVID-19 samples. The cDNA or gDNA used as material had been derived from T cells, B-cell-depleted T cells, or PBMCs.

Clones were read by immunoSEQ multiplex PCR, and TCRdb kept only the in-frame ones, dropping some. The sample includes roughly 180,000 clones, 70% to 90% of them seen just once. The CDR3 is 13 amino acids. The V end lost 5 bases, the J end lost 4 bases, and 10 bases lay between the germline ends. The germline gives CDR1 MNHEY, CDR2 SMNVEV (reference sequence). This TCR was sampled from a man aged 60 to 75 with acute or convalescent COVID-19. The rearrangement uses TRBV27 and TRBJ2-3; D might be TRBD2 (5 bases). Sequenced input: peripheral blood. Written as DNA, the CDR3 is TGTGCCAGCAGTCTCGGACTGTCAGATACGCAGTATTTT. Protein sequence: CASSLGLSDTQYF.